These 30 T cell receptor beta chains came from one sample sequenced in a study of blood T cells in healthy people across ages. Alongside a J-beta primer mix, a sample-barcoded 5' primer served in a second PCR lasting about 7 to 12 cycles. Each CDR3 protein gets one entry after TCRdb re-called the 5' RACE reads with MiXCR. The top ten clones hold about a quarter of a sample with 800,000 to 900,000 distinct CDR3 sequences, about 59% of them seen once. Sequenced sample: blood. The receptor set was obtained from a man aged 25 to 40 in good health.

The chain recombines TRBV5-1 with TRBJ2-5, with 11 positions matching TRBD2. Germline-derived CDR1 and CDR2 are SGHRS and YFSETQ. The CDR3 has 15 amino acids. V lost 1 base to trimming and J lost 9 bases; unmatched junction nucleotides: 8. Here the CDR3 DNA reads TGCGCCAGCAGCTTGCAGGCTAGCGGGGGGCAGGCCCAGTACTTC. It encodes CASSLQASGGQAQYF.

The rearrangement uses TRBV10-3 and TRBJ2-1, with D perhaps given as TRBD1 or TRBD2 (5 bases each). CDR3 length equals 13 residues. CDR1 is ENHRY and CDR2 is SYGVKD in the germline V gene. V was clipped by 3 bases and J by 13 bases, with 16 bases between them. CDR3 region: CAISERGLGGQFF. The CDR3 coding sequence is TGTGCCATCAGTGAAAGGGGCCTCGGAGGACAGTTCTTC.

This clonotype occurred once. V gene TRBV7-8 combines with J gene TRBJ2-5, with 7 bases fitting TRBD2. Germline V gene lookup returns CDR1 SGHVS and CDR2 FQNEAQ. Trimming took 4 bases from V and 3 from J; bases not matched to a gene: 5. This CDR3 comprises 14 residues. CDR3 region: CASSYHSGEETQYF. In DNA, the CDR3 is TGTGCCAGCAGCTACCACAGCGGGGAAGAGACCCAGTACTTC.

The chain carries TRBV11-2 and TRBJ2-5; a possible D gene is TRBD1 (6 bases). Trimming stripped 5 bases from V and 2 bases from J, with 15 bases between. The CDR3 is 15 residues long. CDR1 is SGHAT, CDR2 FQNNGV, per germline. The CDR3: CASSNRTGIQETQYF. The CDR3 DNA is TGTGCCAGCAGCAATAGAACAGGGATACAAGAGACCCAGTACTTC.

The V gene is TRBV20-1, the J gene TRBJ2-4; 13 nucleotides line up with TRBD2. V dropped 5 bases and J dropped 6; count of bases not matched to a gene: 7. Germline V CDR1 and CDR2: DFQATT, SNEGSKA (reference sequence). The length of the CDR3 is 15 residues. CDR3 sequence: CSAFTSGGALNIQYF. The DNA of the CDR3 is TGCAGTGCTTTCACTAGCGGGGGGGCTTTAAACATTCAGTACTTC.

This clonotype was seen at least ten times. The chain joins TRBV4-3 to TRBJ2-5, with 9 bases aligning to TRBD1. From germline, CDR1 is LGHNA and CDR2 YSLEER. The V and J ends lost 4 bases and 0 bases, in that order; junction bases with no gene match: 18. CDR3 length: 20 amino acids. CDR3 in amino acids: CASSLYVGQGNRGYQETQYF. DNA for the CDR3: TGCGCCAGCAGCCTCTACGTGGGACAGGGTAACAGGGGGTACCAAGAGACCCAGTACTTC.

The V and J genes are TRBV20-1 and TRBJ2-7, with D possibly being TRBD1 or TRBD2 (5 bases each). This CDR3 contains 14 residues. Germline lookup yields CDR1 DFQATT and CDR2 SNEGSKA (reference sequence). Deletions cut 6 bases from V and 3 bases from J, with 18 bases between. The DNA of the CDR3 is TGCAGTGCATTCTTTCCGGGACGACTCTACGAGCAGTACTTC. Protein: CSAFFPGRLYEQYF.

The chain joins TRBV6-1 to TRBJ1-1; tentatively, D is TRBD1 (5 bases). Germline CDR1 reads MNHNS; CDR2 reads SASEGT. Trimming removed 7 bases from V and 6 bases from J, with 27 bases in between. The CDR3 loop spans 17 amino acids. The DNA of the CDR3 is TGTGCCAGCACCAATCTTCGAGCCACAGCAGGGAGGGCTGAAGCTTTCTTT. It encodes CASTNLRATAGRAEAFF.

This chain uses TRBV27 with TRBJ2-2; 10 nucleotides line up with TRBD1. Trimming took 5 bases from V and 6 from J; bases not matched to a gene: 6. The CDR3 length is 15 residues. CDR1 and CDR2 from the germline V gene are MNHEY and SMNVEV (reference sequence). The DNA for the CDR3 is TGTGCCAGCAGTCCTGGACAGGGGGTCCCCGGGGAGCTGTTTTTT. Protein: CASSPGQGVPGELFF.

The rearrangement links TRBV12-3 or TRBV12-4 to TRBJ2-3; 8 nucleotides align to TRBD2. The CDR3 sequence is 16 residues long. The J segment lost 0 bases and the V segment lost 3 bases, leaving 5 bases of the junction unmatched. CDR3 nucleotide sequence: TGTGCCAGCAGTTTCCCACTAGCGGACAGCACAGATACGCAGTATTTT. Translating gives CASSFPLADSTDTQYF.

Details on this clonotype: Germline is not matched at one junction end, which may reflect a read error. The CDR3 region is CIVLQGTDTQYF. The CDR3 DNA reads as TGCATCGTTCTCCAGGGCACAGATACGCAGTATTTT. V is TRBV29-1 and J is TRBJ2-3; no clear D gene. Germline V gene lookup returns CDR1 SQVTM and CDR2 ANQGSEA. The CDR3 has 12 residues.

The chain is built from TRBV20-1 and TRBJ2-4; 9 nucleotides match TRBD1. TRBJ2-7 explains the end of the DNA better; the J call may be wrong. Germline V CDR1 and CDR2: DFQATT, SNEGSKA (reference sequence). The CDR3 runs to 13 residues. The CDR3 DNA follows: TGCAGTGCTAGAAACAGGGGGCCCTACGAGCAGTACTTC. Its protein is CSARNRGPYEQYF.

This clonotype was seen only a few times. The DNA for the CDR3 is TGTGCCAGCAGCGTAGCTGATGGCACCAGGAACTACAATGAGCAGTTCTTC. Translating gives CASSVADGTRNYNEQFF. V usage is TRBV9 and J usage is TRBJ2-1, with unresolved D. This CDR3 comprises 17 residues. Per the germline V gene, CDR1 is SGDLS and CDR2 is YYNGEE. V lost 0 bases to trimming and J lost 3 bases, with 16 bases between them.

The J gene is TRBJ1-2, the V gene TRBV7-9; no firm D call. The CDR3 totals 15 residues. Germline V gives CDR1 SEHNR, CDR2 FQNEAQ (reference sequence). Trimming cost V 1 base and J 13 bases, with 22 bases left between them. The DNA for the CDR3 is TGTGCCAGCAGCTTAGAGGTCGGGTCAACTAGAGGAGCCACCTTC. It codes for CASSLEVGSTRGATF. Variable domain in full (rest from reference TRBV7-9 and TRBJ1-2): DTGVSQNPRHKITKRGQNVTFRCDPISEHNRLYWYRQTLGQGPEFLTYFQNEAQLEKSRLLSDRFSAERPKGSFSTLEIQRTEQGDSAMYLCASSLEVGSTRGATFGSGTRLTVV.

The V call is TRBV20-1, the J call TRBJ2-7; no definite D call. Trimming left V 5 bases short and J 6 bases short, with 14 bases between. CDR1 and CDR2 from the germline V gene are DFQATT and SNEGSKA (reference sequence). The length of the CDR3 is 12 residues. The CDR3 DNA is TGCAGTGCTGGATTAAACCCCCGCGAGCAGTACTTC. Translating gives CSAGLNPREQYF.

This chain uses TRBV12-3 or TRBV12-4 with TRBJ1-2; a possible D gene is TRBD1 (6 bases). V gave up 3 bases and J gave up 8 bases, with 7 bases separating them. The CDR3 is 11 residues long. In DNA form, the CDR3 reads TGTGCCAGCAGTTTTGGACAGGGCTACACCTTC. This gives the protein CASSFGQGYTF.

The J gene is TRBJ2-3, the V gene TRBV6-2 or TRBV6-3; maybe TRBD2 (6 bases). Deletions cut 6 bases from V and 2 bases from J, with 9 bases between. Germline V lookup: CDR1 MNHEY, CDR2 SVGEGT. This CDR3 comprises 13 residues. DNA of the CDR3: TGTGCCAGCAGCGGGCGGGACACAGATACGCAGTATTTT. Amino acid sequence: CASSGRDTDTQYF.

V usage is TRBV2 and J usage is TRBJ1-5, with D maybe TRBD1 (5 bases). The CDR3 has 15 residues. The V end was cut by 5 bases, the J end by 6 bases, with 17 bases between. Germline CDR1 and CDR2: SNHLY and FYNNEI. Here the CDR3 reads CASSLPGDAGQPQHF. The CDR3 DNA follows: TGTGCCAGCAGTTTGCCCGGGGACGCCGGTCAGCCCCAGCATTTT.

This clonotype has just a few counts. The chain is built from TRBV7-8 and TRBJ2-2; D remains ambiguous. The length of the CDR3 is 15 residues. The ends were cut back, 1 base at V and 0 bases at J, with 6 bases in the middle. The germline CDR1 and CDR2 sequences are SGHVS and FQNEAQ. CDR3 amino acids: CASSLVAANTGELFF. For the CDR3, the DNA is TGTGCCAGCAGCTTAGTCGCGGCGAACACCGGGGAGCTGTTTTTT.

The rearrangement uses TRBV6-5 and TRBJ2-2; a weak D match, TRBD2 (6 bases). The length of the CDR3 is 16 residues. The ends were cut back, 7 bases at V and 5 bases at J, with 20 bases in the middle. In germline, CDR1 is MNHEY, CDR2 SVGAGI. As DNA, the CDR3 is TGTGCCAGCAATCGACTCGGAGGGCCGCGGACCGGGGAGCTGTTTTTT. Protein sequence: CASNRLGGPRTGELFF.

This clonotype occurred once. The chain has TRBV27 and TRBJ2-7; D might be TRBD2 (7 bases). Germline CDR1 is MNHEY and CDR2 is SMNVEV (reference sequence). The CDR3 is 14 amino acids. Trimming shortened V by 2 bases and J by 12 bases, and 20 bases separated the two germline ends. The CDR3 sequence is CASSLLGGGSLGYF. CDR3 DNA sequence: TGTGCCAGCAGTTTACTCGGCGGGGGCTCACTCGGGTACTTC.

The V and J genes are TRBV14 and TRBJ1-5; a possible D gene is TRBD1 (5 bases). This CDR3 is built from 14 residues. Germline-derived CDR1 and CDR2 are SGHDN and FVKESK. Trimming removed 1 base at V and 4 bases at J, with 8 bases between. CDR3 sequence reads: CASSQAGFNQPQHF. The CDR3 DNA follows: TGTGCCAGCAGCCAAGCAGGGTTTAATCAGCCCCAGCATTTT.

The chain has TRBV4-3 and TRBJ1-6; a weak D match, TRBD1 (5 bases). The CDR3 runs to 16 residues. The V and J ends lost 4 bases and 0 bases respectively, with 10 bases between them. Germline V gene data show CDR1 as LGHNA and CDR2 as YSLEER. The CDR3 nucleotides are TGCGCCAGCAGCCTTGGGGCCAGCTCCTATAATTCACCCCTCCACTTT. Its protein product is CASSLGASSYNSPLHF.

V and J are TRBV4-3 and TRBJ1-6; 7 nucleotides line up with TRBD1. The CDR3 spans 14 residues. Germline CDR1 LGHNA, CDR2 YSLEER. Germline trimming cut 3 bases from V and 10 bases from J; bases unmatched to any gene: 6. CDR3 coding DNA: TGCGCCAGCAGCCAGATCCTACAGGGGTCACCCCTCCACTTT. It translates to CASSQILQGSPLHF.

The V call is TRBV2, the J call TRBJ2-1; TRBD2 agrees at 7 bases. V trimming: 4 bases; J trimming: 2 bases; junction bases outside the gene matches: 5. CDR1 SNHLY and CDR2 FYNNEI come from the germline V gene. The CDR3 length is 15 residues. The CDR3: CASSGLALTYNEQFF. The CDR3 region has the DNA TGTGCCAGCAGTGGACTAGCCCTCACCTACAATGAGCAGTTCTTC.

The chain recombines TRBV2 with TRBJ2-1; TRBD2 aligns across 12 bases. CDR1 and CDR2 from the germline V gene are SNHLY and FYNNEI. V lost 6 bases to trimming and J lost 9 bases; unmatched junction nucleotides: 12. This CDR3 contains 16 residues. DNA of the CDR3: TGTGCCAGCAGCGTCCTAGCGGGGGGGTCGCCCGGTGAGCAGTTCTTC. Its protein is CASSVLAGGSPGEQFF.

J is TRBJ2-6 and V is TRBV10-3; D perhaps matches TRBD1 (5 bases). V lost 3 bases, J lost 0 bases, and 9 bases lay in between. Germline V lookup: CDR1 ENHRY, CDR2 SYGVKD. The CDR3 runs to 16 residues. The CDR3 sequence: CAISEQARSGANVLTF. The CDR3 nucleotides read TGTGCCATCAGTGAACAGGCCCGCTCTGGGGCCAACGTCCTGACTTTC.

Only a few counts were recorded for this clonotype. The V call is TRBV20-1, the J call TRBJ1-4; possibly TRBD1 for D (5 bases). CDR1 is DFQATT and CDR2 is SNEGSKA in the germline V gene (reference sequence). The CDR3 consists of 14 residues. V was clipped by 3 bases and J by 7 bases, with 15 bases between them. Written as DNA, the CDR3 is TGCAGTGCTAGTGGGGGGAGGAGGGGTGAAAAACTGTTTTTT. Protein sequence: CSASGGRRGEKLFF.

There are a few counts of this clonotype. DNA of the CDR3: TGTGCCAGTCGATTTACGACAGGCGAGCAGTACTTC. Encoded protein: CASRFTTGEQYF. The chain employs TRBV27 and TRBJ2-7; tentatively, D is TRBD1 (6 bases). Germline-derived CDR1 and CDR2 are MNHEY and SMNVEV (reference sequence). This CDR3 is built from 12 residues. Trimming stripped 9 bases from V and 6 bases from J, with 15 bases between.

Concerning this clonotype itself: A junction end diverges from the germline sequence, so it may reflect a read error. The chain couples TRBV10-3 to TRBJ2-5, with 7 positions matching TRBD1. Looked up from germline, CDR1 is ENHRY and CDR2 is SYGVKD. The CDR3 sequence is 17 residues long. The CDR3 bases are TGTGCCATCAGGGAGCCTGGGACAGAGCTCACACAAGGGACCCAGTACTTC. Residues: CAIREPGTELTQGTQYF.